This section outlines one T cell receptor beta chain sequence together with its context. What it recognizes is unknown. The sample comes from a study of T-cell memory formation after mild COVID-19. Study-wide context: Clusters of TCRs were largely donor specific.

General observations from the study: Some clones that responded turned up in pre-infection memory, which suggests that cross-reactive memory joined in. Still unconfirmed is whether the second-wave clones peaking on day 37 recognized SARS-CoV-2.

TCRdb called the 5' RACE reads again in MiXCR, with one record for every CDR3 protein. The repertoire consists of approximately 490,000 distinct CDR3 sequences, with 20% occurring once and the leading ten covering approximately 12%. The sample comprised PBMCs or a T cell subset sorted from them (not recorded which). This TCR came from an adult woman who had mild COVID-19 (a few samples of this study predate the infection). Cell type and time point are not known.

The CDR3 DNA is TGTGCCAGCAGGTGGACAGGTTCTTGGTACGAGCAGTACTTC. Its translation is CASRWTGSWYEQYF. This rearrangement joins TRBV28 to TRBJ2-7, with 7 bases matching TRBD1. V was clipped by 6 bases and J by 4 bases; unmatched bases: 9. In germline, CDR1 is MDHEN, CDR2 SYDVKM. The CDR3 loop spans 14 amino acids.